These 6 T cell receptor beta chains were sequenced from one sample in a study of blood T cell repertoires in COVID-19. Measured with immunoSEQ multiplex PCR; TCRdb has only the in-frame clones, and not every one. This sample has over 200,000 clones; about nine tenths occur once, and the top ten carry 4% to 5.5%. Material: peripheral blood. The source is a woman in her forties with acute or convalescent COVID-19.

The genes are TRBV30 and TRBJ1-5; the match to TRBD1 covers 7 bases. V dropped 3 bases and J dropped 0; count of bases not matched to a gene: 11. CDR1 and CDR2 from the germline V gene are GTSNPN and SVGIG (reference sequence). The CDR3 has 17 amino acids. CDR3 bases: TGTGCCTGGAGCCCGGACAGGAGCGATTATAGCAATCAGCCCCAGCATTTT. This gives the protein CAWSPDRSDYSNQPQHF.

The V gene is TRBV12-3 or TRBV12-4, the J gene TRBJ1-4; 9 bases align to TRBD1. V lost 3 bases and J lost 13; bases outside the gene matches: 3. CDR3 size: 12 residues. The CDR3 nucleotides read TGTGCCAGCAGTTTGGGGACAGGGCTACTGTTTTTT. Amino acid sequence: CASSLGTGLLFF.

The CDR3 DNA reads TGCGCCAGCAGCAGGACTGGTCTCACGGAGGGCACTGAAGCTTTCTTT. It yields the protein CASSRTGLTEGTEAFF. The J gene is TRBJ1-1, the V gene TRBV5-1; no reliable D call. Trimming stripped 4 bases from V and 4 bases from J, with 20 bases between. Germline CDR1 and CDR2: SGHRS and YFSETQ. The CDR3 loop spans 16 amino acids.

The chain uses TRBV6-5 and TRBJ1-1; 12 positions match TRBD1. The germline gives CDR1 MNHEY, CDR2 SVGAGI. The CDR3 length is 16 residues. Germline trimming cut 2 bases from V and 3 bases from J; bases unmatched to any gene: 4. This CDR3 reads CASSYPGQGAYTEAFF. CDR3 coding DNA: TGTGCCAGCAGTTACCCGGGACAGGGGGCGTACACTGAAGCTTTCTTT.

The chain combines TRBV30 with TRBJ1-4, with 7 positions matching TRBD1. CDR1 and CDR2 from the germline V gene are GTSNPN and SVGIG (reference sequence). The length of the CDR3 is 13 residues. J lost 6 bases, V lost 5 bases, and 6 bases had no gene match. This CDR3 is CAWARTGDEKLFF. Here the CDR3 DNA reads TGTGCCTGGGCTCGGACAGGTGATGAAAAACTGTTTTTT.

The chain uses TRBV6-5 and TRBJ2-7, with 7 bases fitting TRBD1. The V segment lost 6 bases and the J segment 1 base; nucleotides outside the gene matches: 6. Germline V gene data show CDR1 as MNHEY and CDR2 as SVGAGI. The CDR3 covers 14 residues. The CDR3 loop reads CASRNPGQSYEQYV. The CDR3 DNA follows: TGTGCCAGCAGGAACCCGGGACAGTCCTACGAGCAGTACGTC.